Listed below are T cell receptor beta chains from one sample, sequenced in a study of T cells after somatic rescue of genetic block. TCRdb's copy holds only in-frame clones and misses some; the assay was immunoSEQ multiplex PCR. The data contain roughly 58,000 clones, roughly 96% of them singletons. Sequenced material: peripheral blood mononuclear cells (PBMCs). The receptors stem from a child in the first two years of life. The CDR3 runs from the conserved cysteine through the conserved F or W. D genes are given only for firm matches. Clone size is not always given. Where it is, it says once, few, many or a class for expanded clones.

D gene: .
CDR3 length: 14
J gene: TRBJ1-6
V gene: TRBV6-6
clone size: .
CDR3 protein: CASTRGGRNSPLHF
CDR3 DNA: TGTGCCAGCACCCGGGGGGGGCGAAATTCACCCCTCCACTTT

D gene: .
CDR3 length: 15
J gene: TRBJ1-1
V gene: TRBV9
clone size: .
CDR3 protein: CASSRGGGVKTEAFF
CDR3 DNA: TGTGCCAGCAGCAGGGGAGGAGGGGTTAAGACTGAAGCTTTCTTT

D gene: .
CDR3 length: 12
J gene: TRBJ2-7
V gene: TRBV7-9
clone size: .
CDR3 protein: CASSFSTYEQYF
CDR3 DNA: TGTGCCAGCAGCTTCTCTACCTACGAGCAGTACTTC

D gene: .
CDR3 length: 14
J gene: TRBJ2-7
V gene: TRBV19
clone size: .
CDR3 protein: CASSSAAASYEQYF
CDR3 DNA: TGTGCCAGTAGTTCGGCGGCGGCCTCCTACGAGCAGTACTTC

D gene: TRBD1
CDR3 length: 15
J gene: TRBJ1-2
V gene: TRBV5-1
clone size: .
CDR3 protein: CASSLTGTVLHGYTF
CDR3 DNA: TGCGCCAGCAGCTTGACCGGGACAGTTCTTCATGGCTACACCTTC

D gene: .
CDR3 length: 14
J gene: TRBJ2-7
V gene: TRBV7-8
clone size: .
CDR3 protein: CASSPRDPGGEQYF
CDR3 DNA: TGTGCCAGCAGCCCACGGGACCCCGGAGGGGAGCAGTACTTC

D gene: .
CDR3 length: 13
J gene: TRBJ1-6
V gene: TRBV28
clone size: .
CDR3 protein: CASSSAGNSPLHF
CDR3 DNA: TGTGCCAGCAGTTCCGCAGGGAATTCACCCCTCCACTTT

D gene: .
CDR3 length: 14
J gene: TRBJ2-2
V gene: TRBV11-2
clone size: .
CDR3 protein: CASSSTGNTGELFF
CDR3 DNA: TGTGCCAGCAGTTCTACAGGGAACACCGGGGAGCTGTTTTTT

D gene: TRBD1
CDR3 length: 13
J gene: TRBJ2-7
V gene: TRBV5-1
clone size: .
CDR3 protein: CASRLTGGYEQYF
CDR3 DNA: TGCGCCAGCAGGTTGACAGGGGGCTACGAGCAGTACTTC

D gene: TRBD1
CDR3 length: 14
J gene: TRBJ1-2
V gene: TRBV5-3
clone size: .
CDR3 protein: CARSLSGTGNGYTF
CDR3 DNA: TGTGCCAGAAGCTTGTCCGGGACAGGGAATGGCTACACCTTC

D gene: .
CDR3 length: 13
J gene: TRBJ2-7
V gene: TRBV7-9
clone size: .
CDR3 protein: CASSLAGSYEQYF
CDR3 DNA: TGTGCCAGCAGCTTAGCGGGGAGCTACGAGCAGTACTTC

D gene: TRBD1
CDR3 length: 14
J gene: TRBJ2-7
V gene: TRBV27
clone size: .
CDR3 protein: CASSRRDRGYEQYF
CDR3 DNA: TGTGCCAGCAGTCGTCGGGACAGGGGATACGAGCAGTACTTC

D gene: .
CDR3 length: 11
J gene: TRBJ1-1
V gene: TRBV7-9
clone size: .
CDR3 protein: CASRQNTEAFF
CDR3 DNA: TGTGCCAGCAGACAGAACACTGAAGCTTTCTTT

D gene: .
CDR3 length: 15
J gene: TRBJ2-7
V gene: TRBV10-1
clone size: .
CDR3 protein: CASSEGGQGLYEQYF
CDR3 DNA: TGCGCCAGCAGTGAAGGTGGGCAGGGTTTATACGAGCAGTACTTC

D gene: .
CDR3 length: 14
J gene: TRBJ2-5
V gene: TRBV18
clone size: once
CDR3 protein: CASSPPIARETQYF
CDR3 DNA: TGTGCCAGCTCACCACCGATAGCACGGGAGACCCAGTACTTC

D gene: .
CDR3 length: 17
J gene: TRBJ1-1
V gene: TRBV5-1
clone size: .
CDR3 protein: CASSLKTGKGPNTEAFF
CDR3 DNA: TGCGCCAGCAGCTTGAAAACGGGAAAGGGGCCGAACACTGAAGCTTTCTTT

D gene: .
CDR3 length: 13
J gene: TRBJ2-1
V gene: TRBV30
clone size: .
CDR3 protein: CAWSGDHYNEQFF
CDR3 DNA: TGTGCCTGGAGTGGGGACCATTACAATGAGCAGTTCTTC